This is a list of T cell receptor beta chains from one sample in a study of CD8 T cells in Susac syndrome. A single record per CDR3 protein comes from TCRdb applying MiXCR to the immunoSEQ multiplex PCR reads. The sample contains roughly 89,000 distinct CDR3 sequences, approximately 96% of which appear only once. Input material: CD8+ T cells from PBMCs. The receptors here all came from a human donor with Susac syndrome. The CDR3 runs from the conserved cysteine through the conserved F or W. The D gene is left open where the match is weak.

cdr3_length,j_call,v_call,d_call,cdr3_aa
15,TRBJ2-1,TRBV29-1,NA,CSVFPSRGPKGEQFF
13,TRBJ1-5,TRBV6-5,NA,CASTRGGNQPQHF
12,TRBJ1-4,TRBV28,NA,CASSMTWEKLFF
13,TRBJ1-2,TRBV7-9,NA,CASSALTDYGYTF
13,TRBJ2-5,TRBV12-3/TRBV12-4,NA,CASTSGRLETQYF
17,TRBJ2-5,TRBV13,TRBD2,CASSLGTSGRAGETQYF
16,TRBJ2-3,TRBV11-2,TRBD2,CASRSLAGGPGDTQYF
19,TRBJ1-3,TRBV7-9,NA,CASSLEVQGRPEAGNTIYF
14,TRBJ2-5,TRBV7-2,NA,CASSHAGAGETQYF
15,TRBJ1-1,TRBV27,NA,CASRNGGPARAEAFF
10,TRBJ2-2,TRBV29-1,NA,CSVYVGELFF
18,TRBJ2-6,TRBV19,NA,CASSTVPRRDSGANVLTF
16,TRBJ1-5,TRBV5-6,TRBD1,CASSRTGVHSNQPQHF
11,TRBJ1-1,TRBV30,NA,CAWSSRAEAFF
14,TRBJ1-1,TRBV4-1,TRBD1,CASSQLGQGTEAFF
13,TRBJ2-2,TRBV5-4,NA,CASSPGHPGELFF
15,TRBJ2-7,TRBV7-9,NA,CASSGRIGQNYEQYF
13,TRBJ2-6,TRBV5-1,NA,CASRGSGANVLTF
13,TRBJ1-2,TRBV29-1,TRBD1,CSVEDRGWSGYTF
15,TRBJ1-2,TRBV9,TRBD1,CASSLDRARNYGYTF
17,TRBJ2-2,TRBV4-2,NA,CASSQGGGPPGTGELFF
17,TRBJ2-2,TRBV7-8,NA,CASSTTYPTGYTGELFF
15,TRBJ1-1,TRBV7-6,NA,CASSPYLGRDTEAFF
15,TRBJ1-2,TRBV6-5,TRBD1,CASSSLRTGDYGYTF
14,TRBJ1-1,TRBV28,NA,CASRVEGGLTEAFF
14,TRBJ1-1,TRBV28,NA,CASSFVRARPEAFF
13,TRBJ2-7,TRBV30,NA,CAWSVEDPYEQYF
14,TRBJ2-1,TRBV19,NA,CASAWGGPYNEQFF
13,TRBJ1-1,TRBV20-1,NA,CSAEYRANTEAFF
15,TRBJ2-5,TRBV20-1,NA,CSADRELTSYETQYF
16,TRBJ2-5,TRBV6-5,NA,CASISNPQGRGETQYF
15,TRBJ2-3,TRBV19,NA,CASSIMGSRTDTQYF
15,TRBJ2-2,TRBV7-9,NA,CASGRGTVSTGELFF
13,TRBJ2-3,TRBV6-5,NA,CASSYTNTDTQYF
14,TRBJ2-1,TRBV5-6,NA,CASSSPYVGVEQFF
12,TRBJ2-3,TRBV29-1,TRBD1,CSVSGTADTQYF
13,TRBJ1-5,TRBV7-9,NA,CASSDAPVQPQHF
15,TRBJ2-3,TRBV19,NA,CASNSLATLTDTQYF
16,TRBJ1-3,TRBV6-5,NA,CASSFSGPAGGNTIYF
15,TRBJ1-5,TRBV20-1,NA,CSARATLTVNQPQHF
12,TRBJ1-2,TRBV5-1,NA,CASRHGSHGYTF
16,TRBJ2-1,TRBV29-1,TRBD2,CSVALAGGPYFNEQFF
12,TRBJ1-2,TRBV7-9,NA,CASTVRGDGYTF
15,TRBJ1-5,TRBV20-1,NA,CSAPGQGISNQPQHF